A selection of T cell receptor beta chains follows, all from one sample in a study of T cell changes during pregnancy in multiple sclerosis. Assay used: immunoSEQ multiplex PCR; TCRdb lists only in-frame clones, some missing. This sample yields around 56,000 clones, of which around nine tenths are seen a single time; 2% to 2.5% belongs to the top ten. The sequenced sample was peripheral blood, obtained in the first trimester of pregnancy. These receptors were obtained from a female donor in good health, enrolled as a control in a pregnancy study. The CDR3 runs from the conserved cysteine through the conserved F or W. Fields, in order: CDR3 DNA, CDR3 protein, D gene, clone size, V gene, J gene. D genes are given only for firm matches. The size entry is marked missing in some rows and otherwise reads once, few, many or a size class.

TGTGCCAGCAGCCAAGGACGGGGGAACAATCAGCCCCAGCATTTT	CASSQGRGNNQPQHF	.	.	TRBV5-6	TRBJ1-5
TGTGCCAGCAGTGAATCAACGCCGGGGGGGGAAAGCCAGTACTTC	CASSESTPGGESQYF	TRBD2	.	TRBV2	TRBJ2-5
TGTGCCAGCAGCGCCACACAGGGCGTCTACGAGCAGTACTTC	CASSATQGVYEQYF	.	.	TRBV9	TRBJ2-7
TGTGCCAGCAGGATTTTTGCGAACGAGCAGTACTTC	CASRIFANEQYF	.	once	TRBV2	TRBJ2-7
TGTGCCAGCAGCGTCGGTAGGGGGCCTGAAGCTTTCTTT	CASSVGRGPEAFF	TRBD1	.	TRBV25-1	TRBJ1-1
TGCAGCGTTGAAGATCGCGGCACTGAAGCTTTCTTT	CSVEDRGTEAFF	.	.	TRBV29-1	TRBJ1-1
TGTGCCACCAGCAAAAGATCGTTTTCCGGGACAGGCTACGAGCAGTACTTC	CATSKRSFSGTGYEQYF	TRBD1	.	TRBV15	TRBJ2-7
TGTGCCGGTGCGGGGACGGCGCTTCGCGAGCAGTTCTTC	CAGAGTALREQFF	.	once	TRBV28	TRBJ2-1
TGTGCCAGCAGCTTAACCCAGGGGAGCTCTGGAAACACCATATATTTT	CASSLTQGSSGNTIYF	.	.	TRBV11-1	TRBJ1-3
TGTGCCAGCTGTTGCAGCGGGACCTACGAGCAGTACTTC	CASCCSGTYEQYF	TRBD2	.	TRBV2	TRBJ2-7
TGCGCCAGCAGCTCCGGACTAGCGGGAACCTACAATGAGCAGTTCTTC	CASSSGLAGTYNEQFF	TRBD2	.	TRBV5-1	TRBJ2-1
TGTGCCAGCAGGCAAACTAGCTACGAGCAGTACTTC	CASRQTSYEQYF	.	.	TRBV6-5	TRBJ2-7
TGTGCCAGCAGTTTAGTAGCGGGTCTCACAATTGAGCAGTTCTTC	CASSLVAGLTIEQFF	TRBD2	.	TRBV27	TRBJ2-1
TGTGCCAGCAGCCAAGAGGGGACAGCGTTCTCTGGAAACACCATATATTTT	CASSQEGTAFSGNTIYF	TRBD1	.	TRBV4-2	TRBJ1-3
TGCGCCAGCAGCGTCAGGGACACCGGGGAGCTGTTTTTT	CASSVRDTGELFF	.	.	TRBV5-1	TRBJ2-2
TGTGCCAGCAGCTTGGAGGGGGTCGCGAACACTGAAGCTTTCTTT	CASSLEGVANTEAFF	.	once	TRBV5-8	TRBJ1-1
TGTGCCAGCAGCTTCCAACGACAGGGGGGGTACCTCTGGCAGTACTTC	CASSFQRQGGYLWQYF	TRBD1	.	TRBV7-9	TRBJ2-7
TGTGCCAGCAGTCTCCTTATATGGGGGTCCGGGACAGGCCCAAAAGAACGGTACAATGAGCAGTTCTTC	CASSLLIWGSGTGPKERYNEQFF	TRBD1	.	TRBV28	TRBJ2-1
TGTGCCAGTAGTATTGACAGGAATTCACCCCTCCACTTT	CASSIDRNSPLHF	.	few	TRBV19	TRBJ1-6
TGCGCCAGCAGCTTGGCCCGAGACAGCCACTCTGGAAACACCATATATTTT	CASSLARDSHSGNTIYF	.	.	TRBV5-1	TRBJ1-3
TGTGCCACCAGCGGGAGCGGGGCCACAGATACGCAGTATTTT	CATSGSGATDTQYF	TRBD2	.	TRBV15	TRBJ2-3
TGTGCCAGCAGCCTGACCGGGACCGGGGAGCTGTTTTTT	CASSLTGTGELFF	.	.	TRBV5-7	TRBJ2-2
TGCGCCAGCAGCCCAGGGCGGGGTAATGAAAAACTGTTTTTT	CASSPGRGNEKLFF	.	once	TRBV5-1	TRBJ1-4
TGTGCCTGGAGTGTTGCCAGGGAGACCCAGTACTTC	CAWSVARETQYF	.	.	TRBV30	TRBJ2-5
TGTGCCAGCAGTCGGACAGGGCAACGGTCCTACAATGAGCAGTTCTTC	CASSRTGQRSYNEQFF	TRBD1	.	TRBV27	TRBJ2-1
TGCGCCAGCAGCCTAAAGGACAGGGGGCTGCTGGGCACTGAAGCTTTCTTT	CASSLKDRGLLGTEAFF	TRBD1	few	TRBV5-1	TRBJ1-1
TGTGCCAGCAGCAAACGTGGGACAGGGCTTAGGAATGAGCAGTTCTTC	CASSKRGTGLRNEQFF	TRBD1	.	TRBV11-2	TRBJ2-1
TGTGCCAGCAGTCAAGGACTAGCGGACACAGATACGCAGTATTTT	CASSQGLADTDTQYF	TRBD2	.	TRBV6-6	TRBJ2-3
TGTGCCAGCAGCTGGGGGACTAGCGGGAGGCCGGGGGAGACCCAGTACTTC	CASSWGTSGRPGETQYF	TRBD2	.	TRBV7-9	TRBJ2-5
TGTGCCAGCAGCTTAGACAGGGTACAAGCTTTCTTT	CASSLDRVQAFF	TRBD1	few	TRBV5-4	TRBJ1-1
TGTGCCAGCATTACAGGGCCAGGAAACACCATATATTTT	CASITGPGNTIYF	.	once	TRBV28	TRBJ1-3
TGTGCCTGGAGCCCGGGATTGAGCTCCTACGAGCAGTACTTC	CAWSPGLSSYEQYF	.	.	TRBV30	TRBJ2-7
TGCGCCAGCAGCGGAGGACAGGGGTGGGATGAGCAGTTCTTC	CASSGGQGWDEQFF	TRBD1	.	TRBV5-1	TRBJ2-1
TGTGCCAGCAGCCAAGATCACTTGCCTGGAAACACCATATATTTT	CASSQDHLPGNTIYF	.	many	TRBV4-2	TRBJ1-3
TGTGCCAGCAGTGAAACCGGGACAGGGGAAGCTTTCTTT	CASSETGTGEAFF	TRBD1	.	TRBV6-1	TRBJ1-1
TGTGCCAGCAGTGGCATTACAGGGGCGCCCCAGCATTTT	CASSGITGAPQHF	TRBD1	once	TRBV2	TRBJ1-5
TGTGCCAGCAGTGACTCTAGCGCAGATACGCAGTATTTT	CASSDSSADTQYF	.	.	TRBV6-4	TRBJ2-3
TGCACCAGCAGCCAGGGGGCCAAGGACGGGGAGCTGTTTTTT	CTSSQGAKDGELFF	.	.	TRBV1	TRBJ2-2
TGTGCCACCAGTACGATCGGGACATACAATGAGCAGTTCTTC	CATSTIGTYNEQFF	.	.	TRBV15	TRBJ2-1
TGTGCCAGCAGCTTATGGCCCCCCGGACAGCCACGGGGGGAGCTGTTTTTT	CASSLWPPGQPRGELFF	.	.	TRBV13	TRBJ2-2
TGTGCCAGCAGCGTACATCCCGGACAGGCCGGTTATGGCTACACCTTC	CASSVHPGQAGYGYTF	TRBD1	.	TRBV9	TRBJ1-2
TGCAGCGTTGTATTGGTGACTAGCGGGAGGGGCGGAGGGACCCAGTACTTC	CSVVLVTSGRGGGTQYF	TRBD2	.	TRBV29-1	TRBJ2-5
TGTGCCAGCAGCTCGCTGTGGGCGACTGAAGCTTTCTTT	CASSSLWATEAFF	.	.	TRBV7-8	TRBJ1-1
TGCAGCGTTGACCAGACAGGGGGGGCCTATGGCTACACCTTC	CSVDQTGGAYGYTF	TRBD1	once	TRBV29-1	TRBJ1-2